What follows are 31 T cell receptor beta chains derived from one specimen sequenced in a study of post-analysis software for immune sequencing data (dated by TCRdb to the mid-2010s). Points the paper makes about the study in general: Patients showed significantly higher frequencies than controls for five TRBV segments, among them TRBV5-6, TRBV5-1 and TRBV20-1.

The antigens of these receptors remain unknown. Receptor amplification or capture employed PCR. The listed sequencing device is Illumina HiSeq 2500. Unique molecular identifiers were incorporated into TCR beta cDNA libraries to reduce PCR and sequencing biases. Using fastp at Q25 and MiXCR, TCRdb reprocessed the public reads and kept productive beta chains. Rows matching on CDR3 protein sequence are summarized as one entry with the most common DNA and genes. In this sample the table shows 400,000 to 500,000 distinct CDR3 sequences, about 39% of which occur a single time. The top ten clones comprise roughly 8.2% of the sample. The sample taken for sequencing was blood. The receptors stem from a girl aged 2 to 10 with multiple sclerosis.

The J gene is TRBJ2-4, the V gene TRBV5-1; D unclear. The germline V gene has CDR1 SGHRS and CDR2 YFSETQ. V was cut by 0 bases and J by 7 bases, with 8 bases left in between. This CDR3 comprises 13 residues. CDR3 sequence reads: CASSLEAGNIQYF. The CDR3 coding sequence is TGCGCCAGCAGCTTGGAGGCCGGGAACATTCAGTACTTC.

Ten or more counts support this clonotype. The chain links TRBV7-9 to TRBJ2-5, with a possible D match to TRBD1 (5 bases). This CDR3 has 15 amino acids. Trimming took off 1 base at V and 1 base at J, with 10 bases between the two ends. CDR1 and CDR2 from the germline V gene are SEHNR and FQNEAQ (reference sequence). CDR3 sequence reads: CASSLVPTAQETQYF. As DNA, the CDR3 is TGTGCCAGCAGCTTAGTTCCGACAGCCCAAGAGACCCAGTACTTC.

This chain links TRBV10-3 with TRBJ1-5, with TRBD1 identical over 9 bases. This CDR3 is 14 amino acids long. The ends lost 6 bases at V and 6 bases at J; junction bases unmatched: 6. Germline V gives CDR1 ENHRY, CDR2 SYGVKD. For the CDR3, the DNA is TGTGCCATCAGGGGGACAGGGATCGGTCAGCCCCAGCATTTT. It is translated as CAIRGTGIGQPQHF.

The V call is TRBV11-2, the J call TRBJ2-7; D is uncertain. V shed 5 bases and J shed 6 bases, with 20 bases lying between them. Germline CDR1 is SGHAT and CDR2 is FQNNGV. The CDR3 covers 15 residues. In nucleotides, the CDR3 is TGTGCCAGCAGCCCACTTGGGTACCTCAGTCGCGAGCAGTACTTC. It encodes CASSPLGYLSREQYF.

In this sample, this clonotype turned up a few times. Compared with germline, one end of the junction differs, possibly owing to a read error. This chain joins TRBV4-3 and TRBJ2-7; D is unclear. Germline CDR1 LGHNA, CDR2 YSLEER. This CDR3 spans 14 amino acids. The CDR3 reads CASNQDALAYEQYF. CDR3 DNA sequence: TGCGCCAGCAACCAAGATGCGCTTGCCTACGAGCAGTACTTC.

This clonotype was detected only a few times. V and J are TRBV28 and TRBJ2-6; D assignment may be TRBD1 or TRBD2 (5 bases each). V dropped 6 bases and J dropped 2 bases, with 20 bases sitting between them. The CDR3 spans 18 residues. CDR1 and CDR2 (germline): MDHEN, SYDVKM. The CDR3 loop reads CASRTGRLLHPGANVLTF. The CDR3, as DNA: TGTGCCAGCAGAACGGGACGGCTACTTCACCCTGGGGCCAACGTCCTGACTTTC.

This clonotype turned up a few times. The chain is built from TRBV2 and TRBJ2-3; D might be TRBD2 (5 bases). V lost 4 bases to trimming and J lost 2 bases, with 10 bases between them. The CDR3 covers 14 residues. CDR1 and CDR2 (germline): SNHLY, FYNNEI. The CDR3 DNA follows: TGTGCCAGCAGTGTTCTAGCTTCCACAGATACGCAGTATTTT. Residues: CASSVLASTDTQYF.

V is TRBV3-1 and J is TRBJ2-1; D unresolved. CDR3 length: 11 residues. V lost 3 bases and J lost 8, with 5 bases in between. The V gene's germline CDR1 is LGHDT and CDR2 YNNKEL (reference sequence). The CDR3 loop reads CASSHSYEQFF. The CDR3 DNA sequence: TGTGCCAGCAGCCACAGTTATGAGCAGTTCTTC.

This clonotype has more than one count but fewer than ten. The CDR3 loop reads CASSFPTGGLGNTIYF. The CDR3 nucleotides are TGTGCCAGCAGCTTCCCTACAGGGGGCCTTGGAAACACCATATATTTT. The chain combines TRBV13 with TRBJ1-3; TRBD1 matches 9 bases. The junction had 6 bases not matched to a gene; V was cut back by 3 bases and J by 3 bases. In germline, CDR1 is PRHDT, CDR2 FYEKMQ (reference sequence). The CDR3 has 16 amino acids.

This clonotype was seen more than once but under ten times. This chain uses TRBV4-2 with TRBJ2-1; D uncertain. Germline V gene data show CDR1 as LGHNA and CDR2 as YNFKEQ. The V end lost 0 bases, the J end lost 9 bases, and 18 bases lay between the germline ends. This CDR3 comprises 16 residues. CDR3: CASSQDRVGPSGEQFF. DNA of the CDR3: TGTGCCAGCAGCCAAGATCGTGTGGGCCCCTCTGGTGAGCAGTTCTTC.

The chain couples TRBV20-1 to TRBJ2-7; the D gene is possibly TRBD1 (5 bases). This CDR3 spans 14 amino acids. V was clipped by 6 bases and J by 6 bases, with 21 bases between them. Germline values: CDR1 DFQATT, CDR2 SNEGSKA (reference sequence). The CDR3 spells CSARPGITRGEQYF. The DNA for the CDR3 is TGCAGTGCAAGACCAGGGATTACGAGAGGCGAGCAGTACTTC.

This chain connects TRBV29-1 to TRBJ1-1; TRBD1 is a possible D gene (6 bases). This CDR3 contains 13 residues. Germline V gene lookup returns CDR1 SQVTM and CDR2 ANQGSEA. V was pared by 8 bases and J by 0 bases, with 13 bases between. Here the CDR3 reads CSSRGGVNTEAFF. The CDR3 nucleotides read TGCAGCTCCAGGGGCGGTGTGAACACTGAAGCTTTCTTT. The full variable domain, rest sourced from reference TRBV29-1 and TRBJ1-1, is SAVISQKPSRDICQRGTSLTIQCQVDSQVTMMFWYRQQPGQSLTLIATANQGSEATYESGFVIDKFPISRPNLTFSTLTVSNMSPEDSSIYLCSSRGGVNTEAFFGQGTRLTVV.

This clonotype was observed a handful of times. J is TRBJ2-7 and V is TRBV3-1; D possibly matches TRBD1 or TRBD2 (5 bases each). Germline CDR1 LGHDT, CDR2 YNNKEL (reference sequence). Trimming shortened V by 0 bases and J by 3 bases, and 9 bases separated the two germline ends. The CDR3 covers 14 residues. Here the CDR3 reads CASSQDSGHYEQYF. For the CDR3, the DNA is TGTGCCAGCAGCCAAGATTCGGGGCACTACGAGCAGTACTTC.

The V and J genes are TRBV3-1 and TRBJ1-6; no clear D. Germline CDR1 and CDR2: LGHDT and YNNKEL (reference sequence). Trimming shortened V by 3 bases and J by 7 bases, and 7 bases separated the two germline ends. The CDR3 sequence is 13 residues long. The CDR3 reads CASSQHGNSPLHF. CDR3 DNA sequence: TGTGCCAGCAGCCAGCATGGGAATTCACCCCTCCACTTT.

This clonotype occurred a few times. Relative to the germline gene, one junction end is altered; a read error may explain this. This chain's CDR3 is CACSLAGRGNYGYTF. CDR3 sequence (DNA): TGTGCCTGCAGCTTAGCGGGTCGAGGGAACTATGGCTACACCTTC. The chain is built from TRBV7-3 and TRBJ1-2; the D is unclear. The CDR3 is made up of 15 amino acids. The germline CDR1 and CDR2 sequences are SGHTA and FQGTGA.

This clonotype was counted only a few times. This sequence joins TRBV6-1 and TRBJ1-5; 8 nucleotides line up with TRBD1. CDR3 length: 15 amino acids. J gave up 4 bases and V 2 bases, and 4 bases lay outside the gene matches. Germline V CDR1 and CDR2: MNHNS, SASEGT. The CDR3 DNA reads TGTGCCAGCAGTGAAATGACAGGGGCTAATCAGCCCCAGCATTTT. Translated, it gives CASSEMTGANQPQHF.

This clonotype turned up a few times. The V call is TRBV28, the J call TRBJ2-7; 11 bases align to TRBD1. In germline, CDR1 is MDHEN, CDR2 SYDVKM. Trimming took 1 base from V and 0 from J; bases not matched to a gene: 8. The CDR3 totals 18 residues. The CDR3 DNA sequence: TGTGCCAGCAGTTTATATAATACCGGGACAGGGGGCTCCTACGAGCAGTACTTC. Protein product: CASSLYNTGTGGSYEQYF.

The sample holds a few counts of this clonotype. Written as DNA, the CDR3 is TGTGCCAGCAGTTCGGACAGGGGACGCCCAACGAACACTGAAGCTTTCTTT. It yields the protein CASSSDRGRPTNTEAFF. The V call is TRBV12-3 or TRBV12-4, the J call TRBJ1-1, with 9 bases identical to TRBD1. The CDR3 is 17 amino acids. V lost 4 bases and J lost 1; bases outside the gene matches: 10.

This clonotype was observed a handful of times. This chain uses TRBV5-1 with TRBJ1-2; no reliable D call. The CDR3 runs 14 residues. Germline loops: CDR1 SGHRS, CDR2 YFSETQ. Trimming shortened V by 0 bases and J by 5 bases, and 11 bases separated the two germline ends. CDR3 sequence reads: CASSLESELYGYTF. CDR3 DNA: TGCGCCAGCAGCTTGGAGTCGGAACTGTATGGCTACACCTTC.

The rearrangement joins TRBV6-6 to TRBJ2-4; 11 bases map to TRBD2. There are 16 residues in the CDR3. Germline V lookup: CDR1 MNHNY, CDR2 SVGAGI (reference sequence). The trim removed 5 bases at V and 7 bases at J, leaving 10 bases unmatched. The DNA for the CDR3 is TGTGCCAGCAGTCAGGGACTAGCGGCGAAGGTGAACATTCAGTACTTC. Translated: CASSQGLAAKVNIQYF.

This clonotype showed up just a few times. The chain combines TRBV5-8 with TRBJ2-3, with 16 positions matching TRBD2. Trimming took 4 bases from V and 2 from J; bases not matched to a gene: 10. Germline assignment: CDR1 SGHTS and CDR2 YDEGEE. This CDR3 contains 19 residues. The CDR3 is CASSPEGLAGGPITDTQYF. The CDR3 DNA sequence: TGTGCCAGCAGCCCCGAGGGACTAGCGGGAGGGCCGATCACAGATACGCAGTATTTT.

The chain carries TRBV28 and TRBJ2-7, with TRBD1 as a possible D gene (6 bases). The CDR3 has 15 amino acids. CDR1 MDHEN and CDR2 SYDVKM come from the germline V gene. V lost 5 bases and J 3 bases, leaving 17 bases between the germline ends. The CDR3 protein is CASSPPGTQFYEQYF. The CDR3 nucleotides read TGTGCCAGCAGTCCACCCGGGACACAATTCTACGAGCAGTACTTC.

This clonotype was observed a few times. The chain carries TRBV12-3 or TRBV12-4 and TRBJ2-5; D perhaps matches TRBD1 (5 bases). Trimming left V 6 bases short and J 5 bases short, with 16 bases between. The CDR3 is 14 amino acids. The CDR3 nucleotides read TGTGCCAGCAGCTACTTAGGGCCAGGGGAGACCCAGTACTTC. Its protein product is CASSYLGPGETQYF.

Here the CDR3 reads CASSRLGADTQYF. CDR3 bases: TGTGCCAGCAGTCGTCTGGGGGCAGATACGCAGTATTTT. This chain links TRBV12-3 or TRBV12-4 with TRBJ2-3; D tentatively reads TRBD1 or TRBD2 (5 bases each). This CDR3 comprises 13 residues. With 5 bases removed from V and 4 bases from J, the gap between germline ends came to 10 bases.

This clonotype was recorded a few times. The CDR3 reads CASSWGTSVYEQYF. As DNA, the CDR3 is TGTGCCAGCAGTTGGGGGACTAGCGTCTACGAGCAGTACTTC. The V and J genes are TRBV6-2 or TRBV6-3 and TRBJ2-5; 10 bases align to TRBD2. The J call may not be correct, given that the DNA end is closer to TRBJ2-7. The CDR3 is 14 amino acids. The V gene's germline CDR1 is MNHEY and CDR2 SVGEGT.

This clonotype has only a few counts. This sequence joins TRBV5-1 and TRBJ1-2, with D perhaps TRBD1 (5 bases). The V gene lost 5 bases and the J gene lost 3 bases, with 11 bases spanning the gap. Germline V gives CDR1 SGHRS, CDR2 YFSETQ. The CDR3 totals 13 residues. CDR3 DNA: TGCGCCAGCAGATCAGACAGTCACTATGGCTACACCTTC. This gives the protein CASRSDSHYGYTF.

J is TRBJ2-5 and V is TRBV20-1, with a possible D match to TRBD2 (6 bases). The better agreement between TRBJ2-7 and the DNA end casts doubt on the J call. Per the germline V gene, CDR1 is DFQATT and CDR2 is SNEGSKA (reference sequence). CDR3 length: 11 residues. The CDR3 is CSARGGVEQYF. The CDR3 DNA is TGCAGTGCTAGGGGGGGAGTCGAGCAGTACTTC.

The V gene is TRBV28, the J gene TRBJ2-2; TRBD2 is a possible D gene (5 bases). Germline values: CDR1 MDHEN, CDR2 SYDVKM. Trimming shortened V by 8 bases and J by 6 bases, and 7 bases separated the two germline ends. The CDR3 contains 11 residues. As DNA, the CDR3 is TGTGCCAGCGAGGGCCCCGGGGAGCTGTTTTTT. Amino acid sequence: CASEGPGELFF.

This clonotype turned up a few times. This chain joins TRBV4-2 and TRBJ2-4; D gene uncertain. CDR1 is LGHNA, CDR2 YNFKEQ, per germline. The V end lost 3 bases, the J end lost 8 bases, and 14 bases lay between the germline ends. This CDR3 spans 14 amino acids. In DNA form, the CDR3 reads TGTGCCAGCAGCCACCACTTCAAAAGACACATTCAGTACTTC. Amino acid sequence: CASSHHFKRHIQYF.

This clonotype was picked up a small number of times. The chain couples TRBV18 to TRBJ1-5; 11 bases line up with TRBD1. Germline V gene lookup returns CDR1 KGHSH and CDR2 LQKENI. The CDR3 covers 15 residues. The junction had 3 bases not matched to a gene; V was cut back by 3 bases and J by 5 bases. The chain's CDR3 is CASSPGTGGHQPQHF. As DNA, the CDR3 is TGTGCCAGCTCACCCGGGACAGGGGGACATCAGCCCCAGCATTTT.

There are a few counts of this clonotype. The CDR3 region has the DNA TGTGCCAGCAGCTTAGAGGGGCGAAACAATCAGCCCCAGCATTTT. Translating it yields CASSLEGRNNQPQHF. The V call is TRBV7-6, the J call TRBJ1-5; D may be TRBD1 (5 bases). Germline CDR1 reads SGHVS; CDR2 reads FNYEAQ. Trimming cost V 1 base and J 3 bases, with 10 bases left between them. The CDR3 length is 15 residues.